Included here is one T cell receptor (beta chain) sequence, with context. CDR1 and CDR2 from the germline V gene are DFQATT and SNEGSKA (reference sequence). The CDR3 has 12 residues. V lost 3 bases to trimming and J lost 7 bases, with 7 bases between them. The entry originates in a study of blood T cell repertoires in COVID-19. Study context: The United States, Italy and Spain were the sources of the acute and convalescent COVID-19 samples. PBMCs, B-cell-depleted T cells, or T cells were the source of the cDNA or gDNA that made up the material.

Authors' data handling: Estimation of nucleated cell counts relied on the amplification of reference gene primers. The repertoire was sequenced with immunoSEQ multiplex PCR; TCRdb's copy has only in-frame clones and lacks some. D and trimming were read from the DNA, whereas the V and J calls and clone size are those reported in that table. The sample carries some 76,000 clones, about 89% recorded once. The J gene is TRBJ1-6, the V gene TRBV20-1; D is undetermined. Source material: peripheral blood. The receptor was derived from a man in his 60s with acute or convalescent COVID-19. The CDR3 loop is CSASTANSPLHF. CDR3 DNA: TGCAGTGCTAGTACAGCCAATTCACCCCTCCACTTT.